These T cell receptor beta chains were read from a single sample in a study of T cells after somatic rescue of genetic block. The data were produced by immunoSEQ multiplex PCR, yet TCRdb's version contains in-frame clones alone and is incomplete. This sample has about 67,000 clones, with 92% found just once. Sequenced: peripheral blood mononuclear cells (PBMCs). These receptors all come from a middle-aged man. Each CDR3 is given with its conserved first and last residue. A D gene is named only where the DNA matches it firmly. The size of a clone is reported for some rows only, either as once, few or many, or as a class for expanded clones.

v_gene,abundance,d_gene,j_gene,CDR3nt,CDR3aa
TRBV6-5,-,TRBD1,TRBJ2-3,TGTGCCAGCAGTCGACAGGGGCCAGATACGCAGTATTTT,CASSRQGPDTQYF
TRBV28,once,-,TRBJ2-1,TGTGCCAGCAGGGGTCCCCCGGGGGCTGAGCAGTTCTTC,CASRGPPGAEQFF
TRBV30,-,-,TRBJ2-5,TGTGCCTGGAGTGTAAGGGACAAACAAGAGACCCAGTACTTC,CAWSVRDKQETQYF
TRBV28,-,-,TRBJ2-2,TGTGCCAGCAGTTTAACCGGGACCGACACCGGGGAGCTGTTTTTT,CASSLTGTDTGELFF
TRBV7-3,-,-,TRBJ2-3,TGTGCCAGCAGCTTAAACCTAGGGCCGCCAGATACGCAGTATTTT,CASSLNLGPPDTQYF
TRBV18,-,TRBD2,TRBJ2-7,TGTGCCAGCTCACCACCTAGCGGGAGGAGATCCTACGAGCAGTACTTC,CASSPPSGRRSYEQYF
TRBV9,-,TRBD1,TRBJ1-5,TGTGCCAGCAGCGTAGGACAGGGGGGACAGCCCCAGCATTTT,CASSVGQGGQPQHF
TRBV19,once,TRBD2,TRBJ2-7,TGTGCCAGCGGCGAGGTCCCGGGGGGGGAGCAGTACTTC,CASGEVPGGEQYF
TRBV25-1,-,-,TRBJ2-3,TGTGCCAGCACAGGGAGGGCAGGGGCTTTAGATACGCAGTATTTT,CASTGRAGALDTQYF
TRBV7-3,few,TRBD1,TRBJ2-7,TGTGCCAGCAGCCCCGGGACAGGGGGCTCCGAGCAGTACTTC,CASSPGTGGSEQYF
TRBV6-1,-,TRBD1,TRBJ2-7,TGTGCCAGCAGCCGGGACAGGGATTACGAGCAGTACTTC,CASSRDRDYEQYF
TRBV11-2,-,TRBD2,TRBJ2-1,TGTGCCAGCGGTATTATGGGGACTAGCGGGAGAAATGAGCAGTTCTTC,CASGIMGTSGRNEQFF
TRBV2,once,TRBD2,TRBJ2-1,TGTGCCAGCAGTGAGGAACTAGCGGGATCATATGAGCAGTTCTTC,CASSEELAGSYEQFF
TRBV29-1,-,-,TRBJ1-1,TGCAGCGTTGAAGGGCCCCGGGGTCAGGACACTGAAGCTTTCTTT,CSVEGPRGQDTEAFF
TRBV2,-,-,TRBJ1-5,TGTGCCAGCAGTGGCGGGGAAACAGTAGTATCGGCCCAGCATTTT,CASSGGETVVSAQHF
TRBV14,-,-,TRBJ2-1,TGTGCCAGCAGCCAAGAGGTTGGGGTAGATGAGCAGTTCTTC,CASSQEVGVDEQFF
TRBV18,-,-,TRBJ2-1,TGTGCCAGCTCGGTCAGAAATGAGCAGTTCTTC,CASSVRNEQFF
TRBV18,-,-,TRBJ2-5,TGTGCCAGCTCACGGGACACCGAGACCCAGTACTTC,CASSRDTETQYF
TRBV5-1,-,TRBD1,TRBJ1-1,TGCGCCAGCAGCTTGGACGACAGGGTCAACACTGAAGCTTTCTTT,CASSLDDRVNTEAFF
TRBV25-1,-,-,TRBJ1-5,TGTGCCAGCAGTGATTCCGCTTCAAGTCAGCCCCAGCATTTT,CASSDSASSQPQHF
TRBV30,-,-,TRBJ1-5,TGTGCCTGGAGTGCTGGTTCTAATCAGCCCCAGCATTTT,CAWSAGSNQPQHF
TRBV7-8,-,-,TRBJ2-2,TGTGCCAGCCGAGGGTCAACCGGGGAGCTGTTTTTT,CASRGSTGELFF
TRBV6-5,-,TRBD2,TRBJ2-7,TGTGCCAGCAGGTTCGGCGGGGGGGCCTCCTACGAGCAGTACTTC,CASRFGGGASYEQYF
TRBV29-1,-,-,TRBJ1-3,TGCAGCGCTGAGAACAGGGTTGACACCATATATTTT,CSAENRVDTIYF
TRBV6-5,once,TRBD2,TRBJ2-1,TGTGCCAGCAGCTGGGGACTAGGCCATGAGCAGTTCTTC,CASSWGLGHEQFF
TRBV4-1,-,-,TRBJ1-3,TGCGCCAGCAGCCAAGATGTCGGTTCGGCGGAGTCGTTT,CASSQDVGSAESF
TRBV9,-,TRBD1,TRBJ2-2,TGTGCCAGCAGCTCACGACAGGGGGGACGGATGGAGGAGCTGTTTTTT,CASSSRQGGRMEELFF
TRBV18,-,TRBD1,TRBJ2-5,TGTGCCAGCTCACCCGACAGGGGGGAGACCCAGTACTTC,CASSPDRGETQYF
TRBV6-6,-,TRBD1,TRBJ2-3,TGTGCCAGCAGTTCAGGACAGGGGGCAACAGATACGCAGTATTTT,CASSSGQGATDTQYF
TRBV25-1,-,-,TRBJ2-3,TGTGCCAGCAGTCGAACTTCGGTAGATACGCAGTATTTT,CASSRTSVDTQYF
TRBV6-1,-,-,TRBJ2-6,TGTGCCAGCAGGGCGGAAGGGGCCAACGTCCTGACTTTC,CASRAEGANVLTF
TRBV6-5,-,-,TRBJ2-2,TGTGCCAGCAGTAACCGTCGAACCGGGGAGCTGTTTTTT,CASSNRRTGELFF
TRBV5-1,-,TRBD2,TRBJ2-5,TGCGCCAGCAGCTCCCAGCGGGGGGGTGTCGAGACCCAGTACTTC,CASSSQRGGVETQYF
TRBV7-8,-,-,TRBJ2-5,TGTGCCAGCAGCTTCTCTAGCTCCGTTCCCCAAGAGACCCAGTACTTC,CASSFSSSVPQETQYF